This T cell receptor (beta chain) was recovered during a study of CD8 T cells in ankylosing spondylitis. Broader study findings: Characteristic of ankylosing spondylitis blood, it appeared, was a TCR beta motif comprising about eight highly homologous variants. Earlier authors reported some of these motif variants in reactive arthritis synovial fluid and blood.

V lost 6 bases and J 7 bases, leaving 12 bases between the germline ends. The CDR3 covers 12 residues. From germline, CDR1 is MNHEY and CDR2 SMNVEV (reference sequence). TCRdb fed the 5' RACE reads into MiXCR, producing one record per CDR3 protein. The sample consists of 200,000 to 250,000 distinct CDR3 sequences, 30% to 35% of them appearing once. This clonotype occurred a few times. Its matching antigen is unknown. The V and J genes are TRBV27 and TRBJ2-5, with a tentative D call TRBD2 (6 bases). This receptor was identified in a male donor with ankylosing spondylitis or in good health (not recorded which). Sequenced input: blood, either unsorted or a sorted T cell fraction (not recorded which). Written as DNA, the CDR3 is TGTGCCAGCAGGGAACTAGCAGGGACCCAGTACTTC. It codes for CASRELAGTQYF.